The T cell receptor beta chain described here comes from a study of T cells after yellow fever vaccination. Findings of the study overall: High-abundance clonotypes from the bulk population could contaminate FACS-sorted repertoires. CD4 and CD8 compartments shared a small share of clonotypes, likely from convergent recombination. Most clones from primary vaccination resurfaced after the booster (about 96% CD4, 70% to 90% CD8).

A universal primer site and UMIs were added as TCR cDNA was made by 5'RACE template switching. A single record per CDR3 protein comes from TCRdb applying MiXCR to the 5' RACE reads. The data hold 200,000 or so distinct CDR3 sequences, with about 7% observed a single time. The length of the CDR3 is 15 residues. V trimming: 2 bases; J trimming: 5 bases; junction bases outside the gene matches: 6. Germline CDR1 reads MNHEY; CDR2 reads SVGAGI. This clonotype came up many times. As yet, its antigen is unknown. The sequencing here drew on CD4+ T cells sorted from PBMCs, taken on the day of the yellow fever booster vaccination. This sequence originates from a man aged 25 to 40 who received the YFV17D yellow fever vaccine. The chain carries TRBV6-5 and TRBJ2-1, with 7 bases matching TRBD2. The CDR3 sequence is CASSYRTSIHNEQFF. The CDR3 nucleotides read TGTGCCAGCAGTTACCGGACTAGTATCCACAATGAGCAGTTCTTC.